This T cell receptor (beta chain) was observed in a study of cytomegalovirus exposure and HLA in healthy donors. With respect to this clone: Its antigen is unknown.

The germline gives CDR1 SQVTM, CDR2 ANQGSEA. The CDR3 runs to 12 residues. Trimming shortened V by 5 bases and J by 1 base, and 5 bases separated the two germline ends. 13 Jbeta primers and 60 Vbeta primers were used for the PCR. Repertoires were generated with immunoSEQ multiplex PCR, while TCRdb's copy carries only in-frame clones and drops some. The repertoire includes roughly 100,000 clones, 60% to 85% of them detected once, and around 1.3% sits in the top ten. Regarding the study as a whole: Most TCR sequences showed up rarely, but some public TCRs showed up in many donors. Researchers reported in a later analysis that a missense DCLRE1C variant was tied to TCR beta V- and J-gene trimming.

The specimen was PBMCs. This clonotype was sampled from a man aged 40-50 years in good health and CMV-seronegative. The J gene is TRBJ2-2, the V gene TRBV29-1, with unresolved D. CDR3 in DNA: TGCAGCGTTAGAGGGAACACCGGGGAGCTGTTTTTT. Its protein is CSVRGNTGELFF.